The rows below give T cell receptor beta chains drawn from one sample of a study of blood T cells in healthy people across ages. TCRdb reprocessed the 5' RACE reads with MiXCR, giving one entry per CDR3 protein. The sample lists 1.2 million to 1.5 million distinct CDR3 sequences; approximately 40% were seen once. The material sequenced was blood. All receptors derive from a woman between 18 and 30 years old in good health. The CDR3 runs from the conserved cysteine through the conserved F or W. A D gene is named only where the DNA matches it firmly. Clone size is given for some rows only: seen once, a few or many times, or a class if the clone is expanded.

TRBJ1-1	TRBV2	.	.	TGTGCCAGCAAAGGCCCTGGGGGGAACACTGAAGCTTTCTTT	CASKGPGGNTEAFF
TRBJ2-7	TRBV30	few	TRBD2	TGTGCCCGGGGGGATTCTCGGCACGAGCAGTACTTC	CARGDSRHEQYF
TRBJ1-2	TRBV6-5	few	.	TGTGCCAGCAGTACCCCCTATGGCTACACCTTC	CASSTPYGYTF
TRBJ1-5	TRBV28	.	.	TGTGCCAGCACCGCCTTAAGAGAGCCCCAGCATTTT	CASTALREPQHF
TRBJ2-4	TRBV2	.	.	TGTGCCAGCAGCCTAATAAGGGGGGAGCAGTACTTC	CASSLIRGEQYF
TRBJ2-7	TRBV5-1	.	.	TGCGCCAGCAGCTTGTCGGGAGTGAGGAACGAGCAGTACTTC	CASSLSGVRNEQYF
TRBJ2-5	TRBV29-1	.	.	TGCAGCGTTCGGAGGGACTCCTCCTACGATGAGCAGTACTTC	CSVRRDSSYDEQYF
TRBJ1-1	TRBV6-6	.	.	TGTGCCAGCAGTGGGAACTTCCCGAACACTGAAGCTTTCTTT	CASSGNFPNTEAFF
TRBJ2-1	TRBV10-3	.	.	TGTGCCATCATGGGGGGCCAGGGATCTCAGTCCGAGCAGTTCTTC	CAIMGGQGSQSEQFF
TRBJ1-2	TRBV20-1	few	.	TGCAGTGCTAGAGAGGGAGTAACCTATGGCTACACCTTC	CSAREGVTYGYTF
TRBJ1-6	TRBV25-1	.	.	TGTGCCAACAGTGTAAACAGACTCTATAATTCACCCCTCCACTTT	CANSVNRLYNSPLHF
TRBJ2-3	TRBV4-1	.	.	TGCGCCAGCAGCCCCCCGGGCGGGGAAGGGACAGATACGCAGTATTTT	CASSPPGGEGTDTQYF
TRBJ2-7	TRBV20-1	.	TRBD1	TGCAGTGGGGGACAGGGGGCGTACGAGCAGTACTTC	CSGGQGAYEQYF
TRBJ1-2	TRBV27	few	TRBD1	TGTGCCAGCAGAAACTCGGGACAGGGGGGTGGCTACACCTTC	CASRNSGQGGGYTF
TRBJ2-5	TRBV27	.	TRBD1	TGTGCCAGCAGTTTATTGAGTTCTTTCGGACAGGAGAAGGAGACCCAGTACTTC	CASSLLSSFGQEKETQYF
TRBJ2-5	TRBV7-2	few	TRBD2	TGTGCCAGCAGCTTTACATGGGAGGGGTCCCAGTACTTC	CASSFTWEGSQYF
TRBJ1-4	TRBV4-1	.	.	TGCGCCAGCAGCCTGCACAGCCTCGGTGGGGAACTGTTTTTT	CASSLHSLGGELFF
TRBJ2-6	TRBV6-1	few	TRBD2	TGTGCCAGCACCACCGGACTAGCTGGGTCGGATGGGGCCAACGTCCTGACTTTC	CASTTGLAGSDGANVLTF
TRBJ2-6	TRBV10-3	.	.	TGTGCCATCAGTGAGTCGGGCAGGGGAAGCTCTGGGGCCAACGTCCTGACTTTC	CAISESGRGSSGANVLTF
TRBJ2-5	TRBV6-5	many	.	TGTGCCAGCTCATATTCAGGGGTTGGAGAGACCCAGTACTTC	CASSYSGVGETQYF
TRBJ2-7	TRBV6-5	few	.	TGTGCCAGCAGTTACTCGTGGAGGGAACCCTACGAGCAGTACTTC	CASSYSWREPYEQYF
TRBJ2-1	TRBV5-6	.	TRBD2	TGTGCCAGCAGCTTGGACGTAAGGCGGGGGGGCTATGAGCAGTTCTTC	CASSLDVRRGGYEQFF
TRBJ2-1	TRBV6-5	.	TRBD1	TGTGCCAGCAGTTACGAAGGAGCCGGGACAGGGGGGGGTAATGAGCAGTTCTTC	CASSYEGAGTGGGNEQFF
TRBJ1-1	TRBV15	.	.	TGTGCCACCAGCAGAGGGCTTGAAGCTTTCTTT	CATSRGLEAFF
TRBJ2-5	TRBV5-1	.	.	TGCGCCAGCAGCACCACAGGGGGAGCGGGGGAGCAGTACTTC	CASSTTGGAGEQYF
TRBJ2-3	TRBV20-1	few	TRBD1	TGCAGGGCAAGTCCGGGACAGCTCACAGATACGCAGTATTTT	CRASPGQLTDTQYF
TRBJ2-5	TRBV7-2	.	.	TGTGCCAGCAGCTTATTCCCCCCTGTAGGGAACCAAGAGACCCAGTACTTC	CASSLFPPVGNQETQYF
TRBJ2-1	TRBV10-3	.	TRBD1	TGTGCCATCAGCGTACCCGGGACAGGAGCTTTGGGACCGCCAAAAGAGACCTACAATGAGCAGTTCTTC	CAISVPGTGALGPPKETYNEQFF
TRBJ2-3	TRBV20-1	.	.	TGCAGTGCTAGAGTTTGGCAGAGCACAGATACGCAGTATTTT	CSARVWQSTDTQYF
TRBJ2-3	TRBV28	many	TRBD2	TGTGCCAGCAGAACTAGCGGGGGAGGCACAGATACGCAGTATTTT	CASRTSGGGTDTQYF
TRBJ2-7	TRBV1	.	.	TGCACCAGCAGCCGGACGCGGGGGCAACTAGTTCGGGAGCAGTACTTC	CTSSRTRGQLVREQYF
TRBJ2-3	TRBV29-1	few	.	TGCAGCGTCTTGGGCGCTAGTAATAATCCGGATACGCAGTATTTT	CSVLGASNNPDTQYF
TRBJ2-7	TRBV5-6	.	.	TGTGCCAGCGGGGGGACAATCTCCTACGAGCAGTACTTC	CASGGTISYEQYF
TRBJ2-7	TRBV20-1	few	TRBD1	TGCAGTGCTAGAGTTCACGGGACAGGGGGCGTGGTAGGTGAGCAGTACTTC	CSARVHGTGGVVGEQYF
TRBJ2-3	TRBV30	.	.	TGTGCCTGGAGTCCGCCCTCAGATACGCAGTATTTT	CAWSPPSDTQYF
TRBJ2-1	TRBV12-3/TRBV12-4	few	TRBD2	TGTGCCAGCAGTTTCGGGACTAGCGGGGTTGAGTTCTTC	CASSFGTSGVEFF
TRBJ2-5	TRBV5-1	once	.	TGCGCCAGCAGCCCGGGGACCTTCCAAGAGATCCAGTACTTC	CASSPGTFQEIQYF
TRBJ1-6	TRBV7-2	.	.	TGTGCCAGCAGCTTAGTCCCAGGATCGATTAATTCACCCCTCCACTTT	CASSLVPGSINSPLHF
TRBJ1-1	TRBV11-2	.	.	TGTGCCAGCAGCTTAGGGGTGGACAGAGACGAAGCTTTCTTT	CASSLGVDRDEAFF
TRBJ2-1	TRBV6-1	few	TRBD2	TGTGCCAGCAGTAACCCCGGGACTAGAGTTTACAATGAGCAGTTCTTC	CASSNPGTRVYNEQFF
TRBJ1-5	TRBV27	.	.	TGTGCCAGCAGTTTTTCTAGGGGACGTCAGCCCCAGCATTTT	CASSFSRGRQPQHF
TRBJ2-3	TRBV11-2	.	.	TGTGCCAGCAGCTTAGGCCGGGGATTTCGCACAGATACGCAGTATTTT	CASSLGRGFRTDTQYF
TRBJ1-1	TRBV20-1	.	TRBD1	TGCAGTGCCCCCGGGACAGGGCTTTACGCGAACACTGAAGCTTTCTTT	CSAPGTGLYANTEAFF
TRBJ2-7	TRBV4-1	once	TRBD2	TGCGCCAGCAGCCAAGTGGGGACTAGCGGGAGCGGGCAGTACTTC	CASSQVGTSGSGQYF
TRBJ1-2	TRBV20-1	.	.	TGCAGTGCTAGAGATGAGCGTGGGCTTGACTATGGCTACACCTTC	CSARDERGLDYGYTF
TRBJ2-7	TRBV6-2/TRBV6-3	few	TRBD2	TGTGCCAGCAGTTACTCCTCGGGACTAGCGGGAGCCGAGCAGTACTTC	CASSYSSGLAGAEQYF
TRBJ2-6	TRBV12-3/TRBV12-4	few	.	TGTGCCATCACTTCCCGGGCCAACGTCCTGACTTTC	CAITSRANVLTF
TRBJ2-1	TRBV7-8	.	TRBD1	TGTGCCAGCATCGTCGGGACAGGGGACTACAATGAGCAGTTCTTC	CASIVGTGDYNEQFF
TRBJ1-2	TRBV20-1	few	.	TGCAGTGCAGCCCTTTCACTTAACAACTATGGCTACACCTTC	CSAALSLNNYGYTF